This T cell receptor (beta chain) comes out of a study of regulatory T cells in long-lasting Graves disease. Relying on iRepertoire HTBI primers and Arm-PCR of CDR3 regions, the team built TCR beta libraries. MiXCR, run by TCRdb on the multiplex PCR reads, gives a single entry per CDR3 protein. Here the sample spans 530,000 or so distinct CDR3 sequences, roughly 12% being singletons. This clonotype was seen at least ten times. Time point of the sample: newly diagnosed GD, antithyroid drugs for less than 3 months. Extracted RNA from PBMCs served as the source of the TCR library. The authors drew patients from an endocrinology department in Xi'an, China. The CDR3 is 14 amino acids. The germline CDR1 and CDR2 sequences are SNHLY and FYNNEI. V was pared by 7 bases and J by 6 bases, with 8 bases of the junction left unmatched. These records were also assigned to another study, of T cells in Graves' hyperthyroidism and ophthalmopathy. From that paper: Diagnosis rested on symptoms, serum thyroxine and TRAb, thyroid ultrasound, and orbital computed tomography. The HTBI primer set drove a first-round RT-PCR of the TCR CDR3.

The starting material was peripheral blood mononuclear cells (PBMCs), obtained at new diagnosis, from a patient treated with antithyroid drugs. The chain employs TRBV2 and TRBJ2-3, with 9 bases lining up with TRBD2. This sequence was found in a man aged 30-40 years with Graves disease. CDR3 protein: CASIRGRAADTQYF. The CDR3, as DNA: TGTGCCAGCATCCGCGGGAGGGCCGCGGATACGCAGTATTTT.